These 22 T cell receptor beta chains originate from one sample sequenced in a study of identifying expanded T cells in peripheral blood. Method: immunoSEQ multiplex PCR; TCRdb's copy keeps in-frame clones and lacks some. The data contain tens of thousands of clones, 88% of them seen just once; the ten biggest clones take up 4.5% to 7%. Sequenced input: blood. The receptor set was obtained from a person between 18 and 75 years old in good health.

This rearrangement joins TRBV25-1 to TRBJ1-1, with D perhaps matching TRBD1 (5 bases). Between the trimmed V and J ends, which lost 4 bases and 5 bases, there was a span of 14 bases. There are 14 residues in the CDR3. Germline loops: CDR1 MGHDK, CDR2 SYGVNS. The DNA of the CDR3 is TGTGCCAGCAGTGTCGGCAATCGGGGGACTGAAGCTTTCTTT. Protein sequence: CASSVGNRGTEAFF.

This clone has a single count. This chain connects TRBV19 to TRBJ1-1; D unresolved. V lost 10 bases and J 5 bases, leaving 14 bases between the germline ends. Per germline, CDR1 LNHDA and CDR2 SQIVND (reference sequence). This CDR3 is 12 amino acids long. CDR3 sequence: CATAGWATEAFF. In DNA, the CDR3 is TGTGCCACCGCCGGTTGGGCGACTGAAGCTTTCTTT. Supplemented by reference TRBV19 and TRBJ1-1, the full variable domain reads DGGITQSPKYLFRKEGQNVTLSCEQNLNHDAMYWYRQDPGQGLRLIYYSQIVNDFQKGDIAEGYSVSREKKESFPLTVTSAQKNPTAFYLCATAGWATEAFFGQGTRLTVV.

The chain couples TRBV6-5 to TRBJ1-1; the D is unclear. Between the trimmed V and J ends, which lost 6 bases and 0 bases, there was a span of 14 bases. The CDR3 length is 15 residues. Germline CDR1 reads MNHEY; CDR2 reads SVGAGI. CDR3 amino acids: CASSPRDPLNTEAFF. CDR3 sequence (DNA): TGTGCCAGCAGCCCAAGGGATCCCTTGAACACTGAAGCTTTCTTT.

The chain combines TRBV7-2 with TRBJ2-3; D not resolved. Germline V lookup: CDR1 SGHTA, CDR2 FQGNSA. V lost 5 bases and J 1 base, leaving 10 bases between the germline ends. The length of the CDR3 is 14 residues. In DNA form, the CDR3 reads TGTGCCAGCAGCGGCGGCGGTGGCACAGATACGCAGTATTTT. Translated, it gives CASSGGGGTDTQYF.

The chain carries TRBV4-3 and TRBJ1-1, with D tentatively TRBD1 (5 bases). This CDR3 region has 14 residues. V lost 3 bases to trimming and J lost 4 bases, with 12 bases between them. The germline gives CDR1 LGHNA, CDR2 YSLEER. CDR3 region: CASSQGTATTEAFF. DNA for the CDR3: TGCGCCAGCAGCCAGGGGACGGCCACCACTGAAGCTTTCTTT.

The rearrangement uses TRBV20-1 and TRBJ1-1; D not certain. V lost 8 bases, J lost 1 base, and 8 bases lay in between. CDR1 and CDR2 from the germline V gene are DFQATT and SNEGSKA (reference sequence). The CDR3 is made up of 11 amino acids. CDR3 region: CSPSGNTEAFF. The CDR3 DNA reads as TGCAGTCCATCGGGGAACACTGAAGCTTTCTTT.

The rearrangement uses TRBV30 and TRBJ1-2, with D perhaps matching TRBD1 (5 bases). Trimming pared 4 bases from V and 5 bases from J, leaving 11 bases between. The CDR3 is 12 amino acids. Per germline, CDR1 GTSNPN and CDR2 SVGIG (reference sequence). CDR3 sequence (DNA): TGTGCCTGGACCCCAGGGTTTTATGGCTACACCTTC. Translation: CAWTPGFYGYTF.

The J gene is TRBJ1-2, the V gene TRBV5-6; 10 bases map to TRBD1. With V trimmed by 4 bases and J by 6 bases, 6 bases remained unmatched. This CDR3 is built from 14 residues. Germline CDR1 and CDR2: SGHDT and YYEEEE. The CDR3 here is CASSDEDRGDGYTF. CDR3 nucleotides: TGTGCCAGCAGCGACGAGGACAGGGGGGATGGCTACACCTTC.

The chain uses TRBV5-1 and TRBJ2-3, with D possibly being TRBD1 (6 bases). With 6 bases removed from V and 3 bases from J, the gap between germline ends came to 17 bases. Germline CDR1 and CDR2: SGHRS and YFSETQ. The CDR3 length is 15 residues. CDR3 nucleotides: TGCGCCAGCACCAGGCTACAGGGAGCAACAGATACGCAGTATTTT. This gives the protein CASTRLQGATDTQYF.

The table lists this clone with a few counts. The V and J genes are TRBV7-6 and TRBJ2-3, with D possibly matching TRBD2 (6 bases). Trimming removed 7 bases from V and 0 bases from J, with 20 bases in between. The CDR3 is 17 residues long. Germline CDR1 is SGHVS and CDR2 is FNYEAQ. Written as DNA, the CDR3 is TGTGCCAGCACCCAGGAGATAGCGGCGTTCAGCACAGATACGCAGTATTTT. The encoded protein is CASTQEIAAFSTDTQYF.

As DNA, the CDR3 is TGTGCCAGCAGCTCCGGACTAGCGGGGAGCACAGATACGCAGTATTTT. Its protein product is CASSSGLAGSTDTQYF. V gene TRBV11-3 combines with J gene TRBJ2-3, with 12 bases matching TRBD2. This CDR3 has 16 amino acids. J was trimmed by 0 bases and V by 4 bases; bases with no gene match: 2. The germline V gene has CDR1 SGHNT and CDR2 YENEEA. The full variable domain, in which reference TRBV11-3 and TRBJ2-3 provide the parts outside the CDR3, is EAGVVQSPRYKIIEKKQPVAFWCNPISGHNTLYWYLQNLGQGPELLIRYENEEAVDDSQLPKDRFSAERLKGVDSTLKIQPAELGDSAVYLCASSSGLAGSTDTQYFGPGTRLTVL.

The J gene is TRBJ1-1, the V gene TRBV6-5; D unresolved. The CDR3 has 14 residues. V was cut by 6 bases and J by 6 bases, with 17 bases left in between. Germline V lookup: CDR1 MNHEY, CDR2 SVGAGI. The CDR3 DNA is TGTGCCAGCAGCCAACAGAGGGTCTTCGCTGAAGCTTTCTTT. This encodes CASSQQRVFAEAFF.

The V call is TRBV7-8, the J call TRBJ2-1; D unclear. The length of the CDR3 is 11 residues. Germline V gives CDR1 SGHVS, CDR2 FQNEAQ. V was shortened by 5 bases and J by 8 bases, with 7 bases between the two germline ends. The CDR3 loop is CASSLIDEQFF. CDR3 sequence (DNA): TGTGCCAGCAGCCTAATAGATGAGCAGTTCTTC.

The genes are TRBV28 and TRBJ2-1, with 7 bases aligning to TRBD1. Germline CDR1 reads MDHEN; CDR2 reads SYDVKM. V lost 3 bases, J lost 0 bases, and 11 bases stayed unmatched. This CDR3 has 18 residues. In DNA, the CDR3 is TGTGCCAGCAGTTTGCTGGGGACAGCGCCCCGCTCCTACAATGAGCAGTTCTTC. Protein sequence: CASSLLGTAPRSYNEQFF.

The chain uses TRBV28 and TRBJ1-5; D may be TRBD1 (6 bases). Per the germline V gene, CDR1 is MDHEN and CDR2 is SYDVKM. Trimming shortened V by 3 bases and J by 2 bases, and 17 bases separated the two germline ends. The CDR3 loop spans 17 amino acids. The chain's CDR3 is CASSFRGYMVRNQPQHF. The CDR3 bases are TGTGCCAGCAGTTTCAGGGGATACATGGTCCGCAATCAGCCCCAGCATTTT.

V usage is TRBV18 and J usage is TRBJ2-7, with D perhaps given as TRBD1 or TRBD2 (5 bases each). The germline gives CDR1 KGHSH, CDR2 LQKENI. V was clipped by 0 bases and J by 4 bases, with 13 bases between them. The CDR3 length is 15 residues. CDR3 loop: CASSPPGGHLYEQYF. DNA for the CDR3: TGTGCCAGCTCACCACCTGGAGGACACTTGTACGAGCAGTACTTC.

This chain connects TRBV4-2 to TRBJ1-4, with a possible D match to TRBD1 (6 bases). The V and J ends lost 0 bases and 5 bases respectively, with 13 bases between them. The CDR3 has 16 residues. Germline-derived CDR1 and CDR2 are LGHNA and YNFKEQ. For the CDR3, the DNA is TGTGCCAGCAGCCAAGATAGGACAGACTACAATGAAAAACTGTTTTTT. It specifies CASSQDRTDYNEKLFF.

This clone has a single count. V is TRBV7-2 and J is TRBJ2-2; D is tentatively TRBD1 or TRBD2 (6 bases each). The germline V gene has CDR1 SGHTA and CDR2 FQGNSA. The length of the CDR3 is 15 residues. Trimming removed 0 bases at V and 4 bases at J, with 9 bases between. CDR3 loop: CASSLAGGRTGELFF. The CDR3 coding sequence is TGTGCCAGCAGCTTAGCGGGGGGCCGCACCGGGGAGCTGTTTTTT.

V is TRBV4-2 and J is TRBJ2-7; tentative D call: TRBD1 (7 bases). Between the trimmed V and J ends, which lost 0 bases and 2 bases, there was a span of 14 bases. Germline loops: CDR1 LGHNA, CDR2 YNFKEQ. The CDR3 has 16 residues. CDR3 sequence: CASSQDAGQKTYEQYF. The CDR3 DNA reads TGTGCCAGCAGCCAAGATGCGGGACAGAAGACCTACGAGCAGTACTTC.

In nucleotides, the CDR3 is TGTGCCATCAGGGACTCGGGGTTATCAGACTACAATGAGCAGTTCTTC. It is translated as CAIRDSGLSDYNEQFF. The chain is built from TRBV10-3 and TRBJ2-1, with a tentative D call TRBD2 (5 bases). Germline V gene lookup returns CDR1 ENHRY and CDR2 SYGVKD. The CDR3 is 16 residues long. Trimming stripped 6 bases from V and 3 bases from J, with 18 bases between.

This clone was detected only once. The chain has TRBV13 and TRBJ2-4; TRBD2 might be the D (5 bases). Trimming removed 5 bases at V and 5 bases at J, with 16 bases between. The CDR3 has 15 residues. CDR1 is PRHDT and CDR2 is FYEKMQ in the germline V gene (reference sequence). The CDR3 reads CASSATRSLQNIQYF. CDR3 coding DNA: TGTGCCAGCAGCGCAACTAGGTCCCTCCAAAACATTCAGTACTTC.

The chain has TRBV27 and TRBJ2-7; 15 nucleotides align to TRBD2. CDR1 is MNHEY and CDR2 is SMNVEV in the germline V gene (reference sequence). The CDR3 sequence is 17 residues long. The ends lost 3 bases at V and 2 bases at J; junction bases unmatched: 5. In nucleotides, the CDR3 is TGTGCCAGCAGTTTCCGGACTAGCGGGAGGGCTACCTACGAGCAGTACTTC. This sequence encodes CASSFRTSGRATYEQYF.